The T cell receptor (beta chain) described here comes from a study of blood T cell repertoires in COVID-19. Study-wide background: Donors in the United States, Italy and Spain gave samples during acute or convalescent COVID-19.

The study recruited people aged about 18 to 90 years across roughly 25 US areas. Cohorts were assigned according to the clinical history that participants reported. This CDR3 has 15 residues. The trim removed 7 bases at V and 7 bases at J, leaving 10 bases unmatched. Per germline, CDR1 MNHEY and CDR2 SMNVEV (reference sequence). TCRdb's copy holds only in-frame clones and misses some; the assay was immunoSEQ multiplex PCR. The data hold hundreds of thousands of clones, with 80% to 90% observed a single time. This chain joins TRBV27 and TRBJ2-3; 11 nucleotides align to TRBD2. The sequenced material came from PBMCs or T cells enriched from blood (not recorded which). This TCR was recovered from a man between 18 and 35 years old who had recovered from COVID-19. CDR3 DNA sequence: TGTGCCAGCATCTCGACCGGGACTAGCGGAAATACGCAGTATTTT. This translates into CASISTGTSGNTQYF.